The clone carrying this T cell receptor beta chain was recorded a few times. Original processing methods: Reference gene primer amplification yielded estimated nucleated cell counts. Sequencing was performed with immunoSEQ multiplex PCR; in TCRdb, only in-frame clones are kept and a portion is missing. V and J calls plus clone size are reproduced from that table; the DNA served to infer D and trimming. Counted here are some 150,000 clones, 88% occurring once; the ten biggest clones make up 2% to 2.5%. Trimming took 9 bases from V and 5 from J; bases not matched to a gene: 10. Germline V gene data show CDR1 as MRHNA and CDR2 as SNTAGT. CDR3 length equals 15 residues. These data come from a study of blood T cell repertoires in COVID-19. Overall study context: Sites in the United States, Italy and Spain provided acute and convalescent COVID-19 samples. T cells, B-cell-depleted T cells, or PBMCs supplied cDNA or gDNA.

J is TRBJ2-5 and V is TRBV6-4, with 12 nucleotides matching TRBD1. What was sequenced was peripheral blood. The receptor comes from a human donor in a cohort sampled during active COVID-19. DNA of the CDR3: TGTGCCAGTAGCCCGGGACAGGGGGCGCGGGAGACCCAGTACTTC. It codes for CASSPGQGARETQYF.